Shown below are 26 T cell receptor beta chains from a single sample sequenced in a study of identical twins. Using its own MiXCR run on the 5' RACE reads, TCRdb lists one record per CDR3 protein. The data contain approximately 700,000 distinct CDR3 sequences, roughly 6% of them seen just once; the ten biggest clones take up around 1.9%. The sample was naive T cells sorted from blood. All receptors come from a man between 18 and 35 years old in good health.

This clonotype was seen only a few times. CDR3 coding DNA: TGTGCCAGCAGCTCCGCGGCGCTTGTGGGGGTTATGGAGACCCAGTACTTC. Translation: CASSSAALVGVMETQYF. The chain joins TRBV11-2 to TRBJ2-5; tentatively, D is TRBD1 or TRBD2 (5 bases each). Looked up from germline, CDR1 is SGHAT and CDR2 is FQNNGV. The CDR3 has 17 amino acids. Trimming pared 4 bases from V and 5 bases from J, leaving 23 bases between.

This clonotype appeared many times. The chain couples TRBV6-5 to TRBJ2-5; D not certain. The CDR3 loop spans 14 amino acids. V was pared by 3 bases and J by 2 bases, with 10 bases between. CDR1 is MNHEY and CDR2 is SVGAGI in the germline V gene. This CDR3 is CASSYTAWQETQYF. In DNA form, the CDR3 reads TGTGCCAGCAGTTATACGGCTTGGCAAGAGACCCAGTACTTC.

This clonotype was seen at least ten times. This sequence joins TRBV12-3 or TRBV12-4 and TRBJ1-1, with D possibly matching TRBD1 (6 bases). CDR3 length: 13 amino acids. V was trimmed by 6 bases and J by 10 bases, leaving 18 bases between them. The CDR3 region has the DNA TGTGCCAGCAGGTCCGTTACAGGGAAGGCAGCTTTCTTT. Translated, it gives CASRSVTGKAAFF.

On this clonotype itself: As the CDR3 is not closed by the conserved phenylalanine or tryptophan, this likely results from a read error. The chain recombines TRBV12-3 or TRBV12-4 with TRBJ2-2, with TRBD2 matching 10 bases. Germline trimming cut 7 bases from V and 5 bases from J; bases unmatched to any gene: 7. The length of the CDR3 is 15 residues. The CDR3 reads CASTPSGSYTGELFV. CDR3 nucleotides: TGTGCCAGCACCCCTAGCGGGAGCTATACCGGGGAGCTGTTTGTT.

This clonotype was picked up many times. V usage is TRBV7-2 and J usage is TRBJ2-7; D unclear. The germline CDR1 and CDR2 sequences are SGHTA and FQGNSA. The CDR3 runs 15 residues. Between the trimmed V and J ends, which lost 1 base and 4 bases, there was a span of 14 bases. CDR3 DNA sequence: TGTGCCAGCAGCTTAGATCGCTCCGTACTATACGAGCAGTACTTC. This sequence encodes CASSLDRSVLYEQYF.

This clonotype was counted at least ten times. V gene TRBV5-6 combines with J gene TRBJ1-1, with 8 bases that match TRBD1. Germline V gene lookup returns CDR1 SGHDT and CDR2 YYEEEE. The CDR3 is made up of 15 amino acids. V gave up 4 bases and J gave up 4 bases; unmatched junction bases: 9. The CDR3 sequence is CASSLRQGSVTEAFF. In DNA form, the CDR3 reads TGTGCCAGCAGCCTACGACAGGGGTCAGTCACTGAAGCTTTCTTT. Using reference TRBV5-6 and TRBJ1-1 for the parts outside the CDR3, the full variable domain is DAGVTQSPTHLIKTRGQQVTLRCSPKSGHDTVSWYQQALGQGPQFIFQYYEEEERQRGNFPDRFSGHQFPNYSSELNVNALLLGDSALYLCASSLRQGSVTEAFFGQGTRLTVV.

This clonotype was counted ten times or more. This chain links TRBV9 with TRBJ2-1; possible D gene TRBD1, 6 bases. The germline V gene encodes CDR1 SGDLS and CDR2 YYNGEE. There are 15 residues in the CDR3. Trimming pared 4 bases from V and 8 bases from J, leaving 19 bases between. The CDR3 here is CASSTGTMVRDEQFF. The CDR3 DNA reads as TGTGCCAGCAGCACCGGGACAATGGTTAGGGATGAGCAGTTCTTC.

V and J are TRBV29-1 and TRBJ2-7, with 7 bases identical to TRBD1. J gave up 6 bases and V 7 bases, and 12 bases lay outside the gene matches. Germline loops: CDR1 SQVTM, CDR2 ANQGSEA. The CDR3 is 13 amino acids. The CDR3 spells CSALTGSLSEQYF. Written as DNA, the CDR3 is TGCAGCGCTTTGACAGGGAGTCTCTCCGAGCAGTACTTC.

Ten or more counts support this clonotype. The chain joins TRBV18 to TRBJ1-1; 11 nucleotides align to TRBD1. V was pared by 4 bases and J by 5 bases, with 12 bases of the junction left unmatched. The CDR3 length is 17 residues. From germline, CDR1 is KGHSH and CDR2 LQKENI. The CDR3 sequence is CASSRPGDRGERTEAFF. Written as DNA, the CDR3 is TGTGCCAGCTCACGCCCTGGGGACAGGGGGGAGAGGACTGAAGCTTTCTTT.

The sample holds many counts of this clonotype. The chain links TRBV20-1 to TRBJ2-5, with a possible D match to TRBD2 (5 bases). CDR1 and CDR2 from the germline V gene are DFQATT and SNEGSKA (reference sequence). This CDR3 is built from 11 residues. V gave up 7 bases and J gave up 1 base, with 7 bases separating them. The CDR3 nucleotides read TGCAGTGAAAGCGGCCAAGAGACCCAGTACTTC. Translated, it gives CSESGQETQYF.

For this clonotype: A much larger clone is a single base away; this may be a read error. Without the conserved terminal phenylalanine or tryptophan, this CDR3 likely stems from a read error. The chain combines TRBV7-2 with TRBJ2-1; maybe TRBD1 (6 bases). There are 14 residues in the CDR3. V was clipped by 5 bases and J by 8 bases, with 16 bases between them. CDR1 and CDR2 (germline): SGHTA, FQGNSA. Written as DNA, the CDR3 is TGTGCCAGCAGCGATCGGACAGCTTTTGATGAGCAGTTCTAC. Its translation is CASSDRTAFDEQFY.

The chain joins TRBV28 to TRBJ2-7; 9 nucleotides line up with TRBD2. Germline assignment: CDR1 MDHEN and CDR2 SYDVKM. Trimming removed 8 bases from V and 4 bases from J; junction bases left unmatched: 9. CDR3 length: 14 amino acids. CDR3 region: CASALGAGGYEQYF. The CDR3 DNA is TGTGCCAGCGCTTTGGGGGCGGGAGGGTACGAGCAGTACTTC.

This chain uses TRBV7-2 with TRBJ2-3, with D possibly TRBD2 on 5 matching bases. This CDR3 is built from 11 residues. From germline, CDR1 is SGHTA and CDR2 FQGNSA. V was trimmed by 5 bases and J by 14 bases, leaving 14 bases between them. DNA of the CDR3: TGTGCCAGCAGCCGGGATTGGGTCAGGTATTTT. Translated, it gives CASSRDWVRYF.

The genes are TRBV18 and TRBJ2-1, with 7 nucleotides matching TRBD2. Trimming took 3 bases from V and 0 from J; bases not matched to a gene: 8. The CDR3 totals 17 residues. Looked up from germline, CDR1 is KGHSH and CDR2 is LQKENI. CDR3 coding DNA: TGTGCCAGCTCACCCCCTACGGGCGGGAGCTCCTACAATGAGCAGTTCTTC. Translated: CASSPPTGGSSYNEQFF.

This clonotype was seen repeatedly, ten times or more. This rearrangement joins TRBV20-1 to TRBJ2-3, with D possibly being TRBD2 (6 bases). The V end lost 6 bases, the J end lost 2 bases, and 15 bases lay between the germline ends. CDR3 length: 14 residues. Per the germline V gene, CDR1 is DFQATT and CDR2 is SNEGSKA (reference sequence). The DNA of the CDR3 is TGCAGTGCGGGGGAGGCGCGGCCCACAGATACGCAGTATTTT. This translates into CSAGEARPTDTQYF.

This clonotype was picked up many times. CDR3 amino acids: CASSPGTGVGTEAFF. The CDR3 DNA follows: TGCGCCAGCAGCCCCGGGACAGGGGTGGGCACTGAAGCTTTCTTT. The chain employs TRBV5-1 and TRBJ1-1, with 10 bases fitting TRBD1. V was pared by 4 bases and J by 4 bases, with 7 bases of the junction left unmatched. This CDR3 has 15 residues. The V gene's germline CDR1 is SGHRS and CDR2 YFSETQ. The full variable domain, completed using reference TRBV5-1 and TRBJ1-1, is KAGVTQTPRYLIKTRGQQVTLSCSPISGHRSVSWYQQTPGQGLQFLFEYFSETQRNKGNFPGRFSGRQFSNSRSEMNVSTLELGDSALYLCASSPGTGVGTEAFFGQGTRLTVV.

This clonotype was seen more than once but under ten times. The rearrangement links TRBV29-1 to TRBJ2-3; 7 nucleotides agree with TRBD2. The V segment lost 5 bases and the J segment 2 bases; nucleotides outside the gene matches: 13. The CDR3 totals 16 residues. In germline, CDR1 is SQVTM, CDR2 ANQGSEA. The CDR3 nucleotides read TGCAGCGTTCGTCCTGGCCGGGGGGAATTCACAGATACGCAGTATTTT. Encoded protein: CSVRPGRGEFTDTQYF.

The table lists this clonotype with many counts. The DNA for the CDR3 is TGTGCCAGCAGTTCCGACAGGGTGGATGGTCAGAACAATGAGCAGTTCTTC. This translates into CASSSDRVDGQNNEQFF. The rearrangement uses TRBV27 and TRBJ2-1; 7 bases agree with TRBD1. The CDR3 covers 17 residues. The V segment lost 4 bases and the J segment 5 bases; nucleotides outside the gene matches: 14. Germline V gene data show CDR1 as MNHEY and CDR2 as SMNVEV (reference sequence).

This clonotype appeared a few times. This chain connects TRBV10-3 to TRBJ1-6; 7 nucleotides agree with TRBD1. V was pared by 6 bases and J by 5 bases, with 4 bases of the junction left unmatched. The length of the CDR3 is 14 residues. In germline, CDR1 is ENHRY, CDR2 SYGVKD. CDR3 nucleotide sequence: TGTGCCATCAGACCTACAGGGGATAATTCACCCCTCCACTTT. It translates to CAIRPTGDNSPLHF.

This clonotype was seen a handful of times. The CDR3 reads CASSRTGVVGYTF. CDR3 DNA sequence: TGTGCCAGCAGTCGGACAGGGGTTGTTGGCTACACCTTC. The rearrangement joins TRBV2 to TRBJ1-2; 9 bases agree with TRBD1. The CDR3 is 13 amino acids. Trimming cost V 5 bases and J 7 bases; bases outside gene matches: 5. Looked up from germline, CDR1 is SNHLY and CDR2 is FYNNEI.

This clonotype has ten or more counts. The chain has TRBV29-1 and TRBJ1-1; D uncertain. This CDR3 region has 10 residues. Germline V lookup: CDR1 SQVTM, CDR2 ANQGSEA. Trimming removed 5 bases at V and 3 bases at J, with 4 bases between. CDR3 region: CSVKDTEAFF. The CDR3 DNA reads TGCAGCGTTAAGGACACTGAAGCTTTCTTT.

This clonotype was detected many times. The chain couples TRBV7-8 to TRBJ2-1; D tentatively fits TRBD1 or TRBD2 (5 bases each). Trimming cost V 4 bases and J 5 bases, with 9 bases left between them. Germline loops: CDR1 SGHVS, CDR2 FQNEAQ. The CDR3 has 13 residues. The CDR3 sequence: CASSWDRDNEQFF. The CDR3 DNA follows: TGTGCCAGCAGCTGGGACCGAGACAATGAGCAGTTCTTC.

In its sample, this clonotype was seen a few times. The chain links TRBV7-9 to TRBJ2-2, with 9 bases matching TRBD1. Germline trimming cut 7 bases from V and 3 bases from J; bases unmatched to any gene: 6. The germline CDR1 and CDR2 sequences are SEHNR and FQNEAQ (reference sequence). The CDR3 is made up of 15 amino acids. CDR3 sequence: CASKQGAWDTGELFF. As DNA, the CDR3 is TGTGCCAGCAAACAGGGGGCTTGGGACACCGGGGAGCTGTTTTTT.

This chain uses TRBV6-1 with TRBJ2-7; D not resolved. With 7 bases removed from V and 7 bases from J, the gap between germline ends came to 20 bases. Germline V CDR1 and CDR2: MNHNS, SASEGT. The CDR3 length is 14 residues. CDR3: CASILSPEHGEQYF. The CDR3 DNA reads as TGTGCCAGCATTCTGAGTCCTGAACATGGGGAGCAGTACTTC.

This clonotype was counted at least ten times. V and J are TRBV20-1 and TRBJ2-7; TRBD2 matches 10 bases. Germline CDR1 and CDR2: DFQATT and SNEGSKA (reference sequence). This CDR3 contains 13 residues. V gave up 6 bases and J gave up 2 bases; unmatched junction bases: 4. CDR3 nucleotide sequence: TGCAGTGCGCGTACTAGCGGGACCTACGAGCAGTACTTC. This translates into CSARTSGTYEQYF.

The CDR3 loop is CASSWTKQQGNTQYF. CDR3 DNA sequence: TGTGCCAGCAGTTGGACCAAACAACAGGGGAATACGCAGTATTTT. V and J are TRBV28 and TRBJ2-3; 7 bases fit TRBD1. The J segment lost 7 bases and the V segment lost 4 bases, leaving 11 bases of the junction unmatched. This CDR3 contains 15 residues. Germline CDR1 is MDHEN and CDR2 is SYDVKM.